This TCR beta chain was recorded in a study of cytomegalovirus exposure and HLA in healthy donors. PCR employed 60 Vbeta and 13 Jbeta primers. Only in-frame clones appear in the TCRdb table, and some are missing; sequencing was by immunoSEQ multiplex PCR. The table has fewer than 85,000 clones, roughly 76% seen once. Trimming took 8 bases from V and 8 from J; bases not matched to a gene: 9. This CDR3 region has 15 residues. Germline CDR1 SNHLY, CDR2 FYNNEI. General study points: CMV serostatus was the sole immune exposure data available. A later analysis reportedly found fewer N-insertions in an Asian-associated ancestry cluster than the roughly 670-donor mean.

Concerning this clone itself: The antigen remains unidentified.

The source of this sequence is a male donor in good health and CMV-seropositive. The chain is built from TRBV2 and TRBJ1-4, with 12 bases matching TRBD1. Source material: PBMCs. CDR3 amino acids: CASQSPGTGGEKLFF. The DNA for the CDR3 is TGTGCCAGCCAATCTCCCGGGACAGGGGGCGAAAAACTGTTTTTT.